This TCR beta chain was found in a study of blood T cell repertoires in COVID-19. Study in general: The samples span acute and convalescent COVID-19 from the United States, Italy and Spain. T cells, B-cell-depleted T cells, or PBMCs provided the cDNA or gDNA that served as material.

Trimming shortened V by 5 bases and J by 1 base, and 8 bases separated the two germline ends. Germline V gene data show CDR1 as SEHNR and CDR2 as FQNEAQ (reference sequence). This CDR3 spans 13 amino acids. In the original workflow: It was from reference gene primer amplification that nucleated cell counts were estimated. The table came from immunoSEQ multiplex PCR; TCRdb's copy has only in-frame clones and leaves some out. That table is the source of V, J and clone size, and D and trimming were worked out from the DNA. The sample has around 300,000 clones, approximately 83% seen once; the top ten hold around 2.1%. For this clone: The sample holds other DNA sequences that translate to the same CDR3.

This clonotype was obtained from a woman in her 30s who had recovered from COVID-19. This chain joins TRBV7-9 and TRBJ1-1; perhaps TRBD1 as D (5 bases). The specimen was peripheral blood. The chain's CDR3 is CASSLTGNTEAFF. DNA of the CDR3: TGTGCCAGCAGCCTAACAGGGAACACTGAAGCTTTCTTT.